These T cell receptor beta chains were read from a single sample in a study of PD-1 blockade in classical Hodgkin lymphoma. The repertoire was sequenced with immunoSEQ multiplex PCR; TCRdb's copy has only in-frame clones and lacks some. The table records roughly 11,000 clones, roughly 80% of them present only once. Sequencing used CD8+ T cells from blood, obtained at baseline. The receptors here all came from a human donor with classical Hodgkin lymphoma. The CDR3 runs from the conserved cysteine through the conserved F or W. Fields, in order: J gene, D gene, clone size, V gene, CDR3 protein, CDR3 DNA. The D gene is left open where the match is weak. Clone size is shown for a subset of rows, as once, few, many or a class of expanded clone.

j_call: TRBJ2-3
d_call: NA
clone_size: NA
v_call: TRBV7-2
cdr3_aa: CASSPSGYTQYF
cdr3_nt: TGTGCCAGCAGCCCGTCCGGGTACACGCAGTATTTT

j_call: TRBJ1-1
d_call: NA
clone_size: NA
v_call: TRBV30
cdr3_aa: CAWSVLSIETVNLEAFF
cdr3_nt: TGTGCCTGGAGTGTACTGTCAATAGAGACAGTAAACCTTGAAGCTTTCTTT

j_call: TRBJ2-7
d_call: TRBD2
clone_size: NA
v_call: TRBV6-4
cdr3_aa: CASSDKTSHYEQYF
cdr3_nt: TGTGCCAGCAGTGACAAGACTAGCCACTACGAGCAGTACTTC

j_call: TRBJ2-1
d_call: NA
clone_size: NA
v_call: TRBV30
cdr3_aa: CAWRQLYNEQFF
cdr3_nt: TGTGCCTGGAGGCAACTCTACAATGAGCAGTTCTTC

j_call: TRBJ2-1
d_call: TRBD2
clone_size: NA
v_call: TRBV30
cdr3_aa: CAWTGLANYNEQFF
cdr3_nt: TGTGCCTGGACGGGACTAGCGAATTACAATGAGCAGTTCTTC

j_call: TRBJ1-3
d_call: TRBD1
clone_size: NA
v_call: TRBV27
cdr3_aa: CASSPLGQGKENTIYF
cdr3_nt: TGTGCCAGCAGTCCCCTTGGACAGGGGAAAGAAAACACCATATATTTT

j_call: TRBJ1-1
d_call: NA
clone_size: NA
v_call: TRBV19
cdr3_aa: CASSIVNTEAFF
cdr3_nt: TGTGCCAGTAGTATAGTGAACACTGAAGCTTTCTTT

j_call: TRBJ2-1
d_call: NA
clone_size: once
v_call: TRBV12-5
cdr3_aa: CASGSVGGLYNEQFF
cdr3_nt: TGTGCTAGTGGTTCCGTGGGGGGGCTATACAATGAGCAGTTCTTC

j_call: TRBJ2-5
d_call: NA
clone_size: NA
v_call: TRBV2
cdr3_aa: CASREGGQETQYF
cdr3_nt: TGTGCCAGCAGGGAGGGCGGCCAAGAGACCCAGTACTTC

j_call: TRBJ2-3
d_call: TRBD2
clone_size: few
v_call: TRBV4-2
cdr3_aa: CASSLLGPSGGADTQYF
cdr3_nt: TGTGCCAGCAGCCTTCTTGGACCCAGCGGGGGAGCAGATACGCAGTATTTT

j_call: TRBJ2-7
d_call: NA
clone_size: NA
v_call: TRBV27
cdr3_aa: CASSLGDAYEQYF
cdr3_nt: TGTGCCAGCAGTTTAGGGGACGCATACGAGCAGTACTTC

j_call: TRBJ1-2
d_call: NA
clone_size: NA
v_call: TRBV18
cdr3_aa: CASSPVPGAGGYTF
cdr3_nt: TGTGCCAGCTCACCGGTCCCGGGGGCCGGGGGCTACACCTTC

j_call: TRBJ2-1
d_call: TRBD2
clone_size: NA
v_call: TRBV2
cdr3_aa: CASRELAGDNEQFF
cdr3_nt: TGTGCCAGCAGAGAACTAGCGGGAGACAATGAGCAGTTCTTC

j_call: TRBJ2-7
d_call: NA
clone_size: NA
v_call: TRBV5-1
cdr3_aa: CASSLPGTDYEQYF
cdr3_nt: TGCGCCAGCAGCTTGCCAGGGACCGACTACGAGCAGTACTTC

j_call: TRBJ1-3
d_call: TRBD1
clone_size: NA
v_call: TRBV7-9
cdr3_aa: CASSLADRGTSGNTIYF
cdr3_nt: TGTGCCAGCAGCCTAGCAGACAGGGGGACCTCTGGAAACACCATATATTTT

j_call: TRBJ2-4
d_call: NA
clone_size: NA
v_call: TRBV19
cdr3_aa: CASSIGIAKNIQYF
cdr3_nt: TGTGCCAGTAGTATCGGTATAGCCAAAAACATTCAGTACTTC

j_call: TRBJ2-5
d_call: TRBD2
clone_size: once
v_call: TRBV25-1
cdr3_aa: CASSRTSGSYQETQYF
cdr3_nt: TGTGCCAGCAGTCGGACTAGCGGGAGTTACCAAGAGACCCAGTACTTC

j_call: TRBJ1-3
d_call: NA
clone_size: few
v_call: TRBV12-5
cdr3_aa: CASGLEIDTIYF
cdr3_nt: TGTGCTAGTGGTTTGGAGATTGACACCATATATTTT

j_call: TRBJ2-5
d_call: TRBD1
clone_size: NA
v_call: TRBV28
cdr3_aa: CASSPNRGQETQYF
cdr3_nt: TGTGCCAGCAGTCCCAACAGGGGGCAGGAGACCCAGTACTTC

j_call: TRBJ2-1
d_call: TRBD2
clone_size: NA
v_call: TRBV4-1
cdr3_aa: CASSQEAGGVDEQFF
cdr3_nt: TGCGCCAGCAGCCAAGAGGCGGGAGGGGTCGATGAGCAGTTCTTC

j_call: TRBJ2-2
d_call: TRBD2
clone_size: NA
v_call: TRBV19
cdr3_aa: CASSMEEWDYLANTGELFF
cdr3_nt: TGTGCCAGTAGTATGGAGGAATGGGACTATCTCGCGAACACCGGGGAGCTGTTTTTT

j_call: TRBJ1-3
d_call: NA
clone_size: NA
v_call: TRBV21-1
cdr3_aa: CASSIPRVGGNTIYF
cdr3_nt: TGTGCCAGCAGCATCCCCAGGGTGGGAGGAAACACCATATATTTT

j_call: TRBJ2-7
d_call: TRBD2
clone_size: NA
v_call: TRBV23-1
cdr3_aa: CASSHSLARTSGSEVHPHYEQYF
cdr3_nt: TGCGCCAGCAGTCACTCCCTAGCCAGGACTAGCGGGAGTGAGGTCCACCCCCACTACGAGCAGTACTTC

j_call: TRBJ1-5
d_call: NA
clone_size: NA
v_call: TRBV15
cdr3_aa: CATRGETPQPQHF
cdr3_nt: TGTGCCACCAGAGGGGAGACACCGCAGCCCCAGCATTTT

j_call: TRBJ2-3
d_call: TRBD2
clone_size: NA
v_call: TRBV28
cdr3_aa: CASSFVLAGVQDTQYF
cdr3_nt: TGTGCCAGCAGTTTTGTCCTAGCGGGAGTCCAAGATACGCAGTATTTT

j_call: TRBJ1-1
d_call: TRBD1
clone_size: NA
v_call: TRBV5-1
cdr3_aa: CASSLDRGDTEAFF
cdr3_nt: TGCGCCAGCAGCTTGGACAGGGGGGACACTGAAGCTTTCTTT

j_call: TRBJ2-2
d_call: TRBD2
clone_size: NA
v_call: TRBV11-2
cdr3_aa: CASSTAGTKNTGELFF
cdr3_nt: TGTGCCAGCAGCACGGCCGGGACTAAGAACACCGGGGAGCTGTTTTTT

j_call: TRBJ1-1
d_call: TRBD1
clone_size: NA
v_call: TRBV7-9
cdr3_aa: CASSLGSAGGMDEAFF
cdr3_nt: TGTGCCAGCAGCTTAGGGTCCGCAGGGGGAATGGATGAAGCTTTCTTT

j_call: TRBJ1-2
d_call: NA
clone_size: NA
v_call: TRBV29-1
cdr3_aa: CSVEDPTGRTNYGYTF
cdr3_nt: TGCAGCGTTGAAGATCCGACAGGAAGGACTAACTATGGCTACACCTTC

j_call: TRBJ2-1
d_call: NA
clone_size: NA
v_call: TRBV4-1
cdr3_aa: CASSQDPRGNEQFF
cdr3_nt: TGCGCCAGCAGCCAAGATCCCAGAGGCAATGAGCAGTTCTTC

j_call: TRBJ2-7
d_call: TRBD1
clone_size: NA
v_call: TRBV6-1
cdr3_aa: CASTETGPGEQYF
cdr3_nt: TGTGCCAGCACCGAGACAGGGCCTGGCGAGCAGTACTTC

j_call: TRBJ1-5
d_call: TRBD1
clone_size: NA
v_call: TRBV27
cdr3_aa: CASSSGQGARQPQHF
cdr3_nt: TGTGCCAGCAGTTCCGGACAGGGGGCCAGGCAGCCCCAGCATTTT

j_call: TRBJ2-3
d_call: TRBD1
clone_size: NA
v_call: TRBV5-1
cdr3_aa: CASRGDSTDTQYF
cdr3_nt: TGCGCCAGCAGAGGGGACAGTACAGATACGCAGTATTTT

j_call: TRBJ2-2
d_call: NA
clone_size: NA
v_call: TRBV28
cdr3_aa: CASSYTGLELFF
cdr3_nt: TGTGCCAGCAGTTATACAGGGTTGGAGCTGTTTTTT

j_call: TRBJ1-3
d_call: NA
clone_size: NA
v_call: TRBV18
cdr3_aa: CASSPLERDLPGNTIYF
cdr3_nt: TGTGCCAGCTCACCACTCGAACGAGACCTTCCTGGAAACACCATATATTTT

j_call: TRBJ2-1
d_call: TRBD2
clone_size: NA
v_call: TRBV4-2
cdr3_aa: CASSQVGGEYNEQFF
cdr3_nt: TGTGCCAGCAGCCAAGTTGGGGGGGAGTACAATGAGCAGTTCTTC

j_call: TRBJ1-1
d_call: NA
clone_size: NA
v_call: TRBV7-6
cdr3_aa: CASSSMNTEAFF
cdr3_nt: TGTGCCAGCAGCTCTATGAACACTGAAGCTTTCTTT

j_call: TRBJ1-5
d_call: NA
clone_size: few
v_call: TRBV6-5
cdr3_aa: CASSSGSNQPQHF
cdr3_nt: TGTGCCAGCAGTTCCGGGAGCAATCAGCCCCAGCATTTT

j_call: TRBJ1-4
d_call: NA
clone_size: few
v_call: TRBV27
cdr3_aa: CASSPTGNEKLFF
cdr3_nt: TGTGCCAGCAGTCCCACTGGGAATGAAAAACTGTTTTTT

j_call: TRBJ1-1
d_call: NA
clone_size: NA
v_call: TRBV6-6
cdr3_aa: CASSATRGTEAFF
cdr3_nt: TGTGCCAGCAGTGCAACAAGAGGTACTGAAGCTTTCTTT

j_call: TRBJ1-5
d_call: NA
clone_size: NA
v_call: TRBV27
cdr3_aa: CASSLSMGGRQPQHF
cdr3_nt: TGTGCCAGCAGTTTATCGATGGGAGGGCGCCAGCCCCAGCATTTT

j_call: TRBJ2-5
d_call: TRBD2
clone_size: NA
v_call: TRBV7-7
cdr3_aa: CASSSTSQETQYF
cdr3_nt: TGTGCTAGCAGCTCGACTAGCCAGGAGACCCAGTACTTC

j_call: TRBJ2-7
d_call: TRBD2
clone_size: NA
v_call: TRBV5-5
cdr3_aa: CASSFPGGCYEQYF
cdr3_nt: TGTGCCAGCAGCTTTCCGGGAGGGTGCTACGAGCAGTACTTC

j_call: TRBJ1-1
d_call: NA
clone_size: NA
v_call: TRBV2
cdr3_aa: CASQVGKTDTEAFF
cdr3_nt: TGTGCCAGTCAGGTCGGGAAGACGGACACTGAAGCTTTCTTT

j_call: TRBJ2-7
d_call: NA
clone_size: NA
v_call: TRBV19
cdr3_aa: CASSPARGGVDEQYF
cdr3_nt: TGTGCCAGTAGTCCTGCCAGAGGGGGGGTGGACGAGCAGTACTTC

j_call: TRBJ2-7
d_call: TRBD2
clone_size: NA
v_call: TRBV5-6
cdr3_aa: CASSRAGGTYEQYF
cdr3_nt: TGTGCCAGCAGCAGGGCGGGGGGGACCTACGAGCAGTACTTC

j_call: TRBJ1-1
d_call: NA
clone_size: NA
v_call: TRBV19
cdr3_aa: CASSIGFPPATEAFF
cdr3_nt: TGTGCCAGTAGCATAGGGTTTCCCCCAGCCACTGAAGCTTTCTTT

j_call: TRBJ1-5
d_call: TRBD1
clone_size: NA
v_call: TRBV19
cdr3_aa: CASSTSTGPNQPQHF
cdr3_nt: TGTGCCAGTAGTACCTCGACAGGGCCCAATCAGCCCCAGCATTTT

j_call: TRBJ2-5
d_call: TRBD2
clone_size: NA
v_call: TRBV6-4
cdr3_aa: CAKGTSGEQETQYF
cdr3_nt: TGTGCCAAGGGGACTAGCGGGGAACAAGAGACCCAGTACTTC

j_call: TRBJ1-1
d_call: NA
clone_size: NA
v_call: TRBV7-9
cdr3_aa: CASSLEGPNTEAFF
cdr3_nt: TGTGCCAGCAGCTTAGAAGGGCCAAACACTGAAGCTTTCTTT

j_call: TRBJ2-6
d_call: NA
clone_size: NA
v_call: TRBV7-9
cdr3_aa: CASSPTEGRASSGANVLTF
cdr3_nt: TGTGCCAGCAGCCCAACTGAGGGACGGGCGTCTTCTGGGGCCAACGTCCTGACTTTC

j_call: TRBJ2-7
d_call: TRBD2
clone_size: NA
v_call: TRBV7-9
cdr3_aa: CASHPGGLGFYEQYF
cdr3_nt: TGTGCCAGCCATCCCGGCGGACTAGGATTCTACGAGCAGTACTTC

j_call: TRBJ2-7
d_call: NA
clone_size: large
v_call: TRBV27
cdr3_aa: CASSLLWGEQYF
cdr3_nt: TGTGCCAGCAGTTTATTATGGGGCGAGCAGTACTTC